A single T cell receptor (beta chain) is shown here with its context. Its antigen is unidentified. Sequencing was preceded by expansion of antigen-specific CD4+ T cells with viral peptide pools in the ViraFEST assay. After more than 8 days in culture, the CD4+ T cells were isolated. Nucleocapsid antibody tests were negative, and the vaccine recipients had no prior SARS-CoV-2 infection. Cultures had half their medium replaced with IL-2 medium on days 3 and 7. Clones were sequenced by immunoSEQ multiplex PCR, and TCRdb holds only the in-frame ones, with some missing. This table holds approximately 30,000 clones, approximately 70% found once. CDR1 is SQVTM, CDR2 ANQGSEA, per germline. The CDR3 has 14 amino acids. V lost 5 bases and J lost 1; bases outside the gene matches: 6. This sample is drawn from a study of vaccination effects on CD4 cells after COVID-19.

Source: CD4+ T cells from PBMCs cultured with HCoV-NL63 spike peptides, taken before COVID-19 vaccination. V usage is TRBV29-1 and J usage is TRBJ2-5, with TRBD2 matching over 8 bases. The receptor was isolated from a human donor who received a COVID-19 vaccine. CDR3 bases: TGCAGCGTTTGTAGCGGGGTTCTCCAAGAGACCCAGTACTTC. Translated, it gives CSVCSGVLQETQYF.